This T cell receptor (beta chain) was sequenced in a study of cytomegalovirus exposure and HLA in healthy donors. The assay was immunoSEQ multiplex PCR, and TCRdb's table has in-frame clones only and misses some. This sample has fewer than 120,000 clones; around 87% occur once, and the top ten carry over 1.3%. The CDR3 is 13 amino acids. Germline V gene lookup returns CDR1 LGHNA and CDR2 YSLEER. V trimming: 4 bases; J trimming: 3 bases; junction bases outside the gene matches: 1. Sequenced: PBMCs. The gene calls are TRBV4-3 and TRBJ1-2, with 8 bases that match TRBD1. This clonotype was obtained from a woman in her 30s in good health and CMV-seropositive. The chain's CDR3 is CASSPQGDYGYTF. CDR3 sequence (DNA): TGCGCCAGCAGCCCACAGGGGGACTATGGCTACACCTTC.